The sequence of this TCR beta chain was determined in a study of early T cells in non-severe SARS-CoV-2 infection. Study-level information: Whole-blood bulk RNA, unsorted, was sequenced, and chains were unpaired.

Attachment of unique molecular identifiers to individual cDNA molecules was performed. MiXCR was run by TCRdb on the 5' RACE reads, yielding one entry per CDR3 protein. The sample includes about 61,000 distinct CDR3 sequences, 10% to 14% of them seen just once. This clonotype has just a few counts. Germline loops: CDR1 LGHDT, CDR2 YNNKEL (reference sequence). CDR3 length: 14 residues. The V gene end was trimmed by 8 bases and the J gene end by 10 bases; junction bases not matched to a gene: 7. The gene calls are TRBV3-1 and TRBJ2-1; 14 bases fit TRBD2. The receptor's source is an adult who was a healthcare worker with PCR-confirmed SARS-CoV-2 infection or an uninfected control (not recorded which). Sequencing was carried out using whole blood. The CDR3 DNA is TGTGCCAGCCAGACTAGCGGGGGGGCCAGGGAGCAGTTCTTC. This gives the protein CASQTSGGAREQFF.